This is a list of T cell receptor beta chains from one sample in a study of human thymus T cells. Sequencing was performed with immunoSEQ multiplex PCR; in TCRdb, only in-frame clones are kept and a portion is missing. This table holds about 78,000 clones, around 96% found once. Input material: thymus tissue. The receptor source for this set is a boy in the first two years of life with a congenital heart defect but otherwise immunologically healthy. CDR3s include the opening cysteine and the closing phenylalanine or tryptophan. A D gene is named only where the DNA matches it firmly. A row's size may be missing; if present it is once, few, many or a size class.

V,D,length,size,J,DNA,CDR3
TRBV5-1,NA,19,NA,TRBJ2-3,TGCGCCAGCAGCTCCGCTCAGATTTACACACCGTTTAGCACAGATACGCAGTATTTT,CASSSAQIYTPFSTDTQYF
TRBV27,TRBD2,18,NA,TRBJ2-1,TGTGCCAGCAGATTCGGACTAGCGGGAGGGAGCTCCTACAATGAGCAGTTCTTC,CASRFGLAGGSSYNEQFF
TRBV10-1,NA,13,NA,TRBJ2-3,TGCGCCAGCAGTGAGTCTCACACAGATACGCAGTATTTT,CASSESHTDTQYF
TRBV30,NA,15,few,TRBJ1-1,TGTGCCTGGAGTGACCCGACGGGTTGGGGCACTGAAGCTTTCTTT,CAWSDPTGWGTEAFF
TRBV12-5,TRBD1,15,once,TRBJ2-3,TGTGCTAGTGGTCGGACAGGCCCCTCCACAGATACGCAGTATTTT,CASGRTGPSTDTQYF
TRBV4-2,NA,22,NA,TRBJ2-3,TGTGCCAGCAGCCCGCACCGGGGGGGACAGGGCCCAAACAGGACGCACGCAGATACGCAGTATTTT,CASSPHRGGQGPNRTHADTQYF
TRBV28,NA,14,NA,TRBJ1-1,TGTGCCAGCAGTTTAGGGCAGGGGAACACTGAAGCTTTCTTT,CASSLGQGNTEAFF
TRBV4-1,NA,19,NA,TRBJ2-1,TGCGCCAGCAGCCAAGTGTGGAGCTTTCGGGACCACCCCTACAATGAGCAGTTCTTC,CASSQVWSFRDHPYNEQFF
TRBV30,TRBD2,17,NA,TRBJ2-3,TGTGCCTGGAGCCGTAGACTAGCGGGCGTCCCCACAGATACGCAGTATTTT,CAWSRRLAGVPTDTQYF
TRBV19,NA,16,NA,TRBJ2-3,TGTGCCAGTAGTAGTTTAGTGAGCCGATGCACAGATACGCAGTATTTT,CASSSLVSRCTDTQYF
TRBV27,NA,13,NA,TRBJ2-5,TGTGCCAGCCGGGAGTCGGGGAGGGAGACCCAGTACTTC,CASRESGRETQYF
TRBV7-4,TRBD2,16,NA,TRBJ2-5,TGTGCCAGCAGCCTCCTCAGGGACGGGAGGTTAGAGACCCAGTACTTC,CASSLLRDGRLETQYF
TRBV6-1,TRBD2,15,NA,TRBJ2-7,TGTGCCAGCGGCGCGGGAGGTAAACGAGAGGACGAGCAGTACTTC,CASGAGGKREDEQYF